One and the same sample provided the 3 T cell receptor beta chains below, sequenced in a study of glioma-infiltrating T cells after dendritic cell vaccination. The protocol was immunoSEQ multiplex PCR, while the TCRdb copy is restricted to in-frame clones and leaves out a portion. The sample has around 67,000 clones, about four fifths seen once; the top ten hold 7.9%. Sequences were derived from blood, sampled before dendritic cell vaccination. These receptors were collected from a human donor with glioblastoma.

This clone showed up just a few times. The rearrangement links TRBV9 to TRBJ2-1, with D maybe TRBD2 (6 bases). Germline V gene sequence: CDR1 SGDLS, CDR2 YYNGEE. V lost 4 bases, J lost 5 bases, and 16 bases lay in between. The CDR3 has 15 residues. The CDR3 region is CASSPREIMDNEQFF. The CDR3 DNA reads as TGTGCCAGCAGCCCCCGGGAGATTATGGACAATGAGCAGTTCTTC.

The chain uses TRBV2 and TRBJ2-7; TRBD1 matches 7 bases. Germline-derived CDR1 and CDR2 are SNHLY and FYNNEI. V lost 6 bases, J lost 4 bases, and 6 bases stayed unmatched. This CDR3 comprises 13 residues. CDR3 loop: CASSERRGYEQYF. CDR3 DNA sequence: TGTGCCAGCAGCGAGCGCAGGGGGTACGAGCAGTACTTC.

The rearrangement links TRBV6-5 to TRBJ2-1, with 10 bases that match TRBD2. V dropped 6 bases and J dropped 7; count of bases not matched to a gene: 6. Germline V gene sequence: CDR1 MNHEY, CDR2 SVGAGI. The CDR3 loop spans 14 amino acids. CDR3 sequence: CASRPSGGGNEQFF. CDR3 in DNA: TGTGCCAGCAGACCTAGCGGGGGAGGTAATGAGCAGTTCTTC.